Presented here are 21 T cell receptor beta chains from one specimen sequenced in a study of blood T cell repertoires in COVID-19. TCRdb's copy holds only in-frame clones and misses some; the assay was immunoSEQ multiplex PCR. The repertoire has about 260,000 clones, approximately 82% of them found once; the top ten carry about 1.9%. Sequences were obtained from peripheral blood. The receptors shown here come from a woman of 80 years or more with acute or convalescent COVID-19.

The J gene is TRBJ1-2, the V gene TRBV6-4, with a tentative D call TRBD1 (5 bases). This CDR3 contains 14 residues. V was shortened by 6 bases and J by 3 bases, with 14 bases between the two germline ends. CDR1 is MRHNA and CDR2 is SNTAGT in the germline V gene. CDR3 amino acids: CASRGGWGDYGYTF. CDR3 sequence (DNA): TGTGCCAGCAGGGGCGGGTGGGGGGACTATGGCTACACCTTC.

The chain joins TRBV12-3 or TRBV12-4 to TRBJ2-1; D ambiguous. The length of the CDR3 is 13 residues. V lost 1 base and J lost 8, with 9 bases in between. CDR3 sequence (DNA): TGTGCCAGCAGTTTAGGCCTTAAGCATGAGCAGTTCTTC. It translates to CASSLGLKHEQFF.

The chain couples TRBV4-3 to TRBJ2-5, with 9 bases identical to TRBD2. The length of the CDR3 is 15 residues. CDR1 is LGHNA and CDR2 is YSLEER in the germline V gene. The junction had 9 bases not matched to a gene; V was cut back by 5 bases and J by 5 bases. In DNA form, the CDR3 reads TGCGCCAGCAGCAAAGGGGTAGCGGGAGCGGAGACCCAGTACTTC. Amino acids: CASSKGVAGAETQYF.

The rearrangement uses TRBV19 and TRBJ1-6; TRBD1 agrees at 7 bases. Germline CDR1 reads LNHDA; CDR2 reads SQIVND (reference sequence). V lost 4 bases and J lost 9; bases outside the gene matches: 12. The CDR3 loop spans 16 amino acids. The CDR3 coding sequence is TGTGCCAGTAGTAGCGCCCGGACAGGTGGGATTTCACCCCTCCACTTT. Protein: CASSSARTGGISPLHF.

V gene TRBV27 combines with J gene TRBJ2-7; 9 bases align to TRBD1. The CDR3 is made up of 13 amino acids. V was clipped by 8 bases and J by 5 bases; unmatched bases: 7. In germline, CDR1 is MNHEY, CDR2 SMNVEV (reference sequence). This CDR3 is CASGTGRTHEQYF. The CDR3 nucleotides read TGTGCCAGCGGGACAGGGAGAACCCACGAGCAGTACTTC.

The rearrangement joins TRBV6-4 to TRBJ1-1, with 10 bases matching TRBD1. Germline trimming cut 6 bases from V and 0 bases from J; bases unmatched to any gene: 10. The CDR3 extends over 17 amino acids. Germline V gene data show CDR1 as MRHNA and CDR2 as SNTAGT. The CDR3 is CASRPGTGVLMNTEAFF. The CDR3, as DNA: TGTGCCAGCAGGCCCGGGACAGGGGTTTTAATGAACACTGAAGCTTTCTTT.

V gene TRBV11-3 combines with J gene TRBJ2-3; D is possibly TRBD2 (6 bases). The germline gives CDR1 SGHNT, CDR2 YENEEA. The CDR3 length is 14 residues. The ends were cut back, 4 bases at V and 2 bases at J, with 10 bases in the middle. CDR3 loop: CASSYSGLTDTQYF. DNA for the CDR3: TGTGCCAGCAGCTACTCGGGACTCACAGATACGCAGTATTTT.

The chain links TRBV5-6 to TRBJ2-4; possibly TRBD1 for D (6 bases). Germline CDR1 SGHDT, CDR2 YYEEEE. The CDR3 loop spans 16 amino acids. The V and J ends lost 0 bases and 0 bases respectively, with 10 bases between them. The CDR3 reads CASSLGGQLAKNIQYF. The CDR3 region has the DNA TGTGCCAGCAGCTTGGGAGGACAGTTAGCCAAAAACATTCAGTACTTC. Together with reference TRBV5-6 and TRBJ2-4, the CDR3 gives the full variable domain: DAGVTQSPTHLIKTRGQQVTLRCSPKSGHDTVSWYQQALGQGPQFIFQYYEEEERQRGNFPDRFSGHQFPNYSSELNVNALLLGDSALYLCASSLGGQLAKNIQYFGAGTRLSVL.

V and J are TRBV6-2 or TRBV6-3 and TRBJ2-7; TRBD2 aligns across 10 bases. The CDR3 runs to 15 residues. V gave up 0 bases and J gave up 3 bases; unmatched junction bases: 2. The germline V gene encodes CDR1 MNHEY and CDR2 SVGEGT. The CDR3 protein is CASSYSSGRNYEQYF. Here the CDR3 DNA reads TGTGCCAGCAGTTACTCTAGCGGGAGGAACTACGAGCAGTACTTC.

The rearrangement joins TRBV7-9 to TRBJ1-3, with a weak D call TRBD1 (6 bases). This CDR3 is 14 amino acids long. Trimming left V 2 bases short and J 9 bases short, with 14 bases between. Germline-derived CDR1 and CDR2 are SEHNR and FQNEAQ (reference sequence). CDR3 nucleotides: TGTGCCAGCAGCTTAAACAGGGAAGTAGTCACCATATATTTT. This sequence encodes CASSLNREVVTIYF. The variable domain in full, completed from reference TRBV7-9 and TRBJ1-3, reads DTGVSQNPRHKITKRGQNVTFRCDPISEHNRLYWYRQTLGQGPEFLTYFQNEAQLEKSRLLSDRFSAERPKGSFSTLEIQRTEQGDSAMYLCASSLNREVVTIYFGEGSWLTVV.

The chain has TRBV18 and TRBJ1-2; 10 bases fit TRBD1. This CDR3 is built from 15 residues. Germline loops: CDR1 KGHSH, CDR2 LQKENI. Losses at the gene ends were 2 bases for V and 7 bases for J; bases not matched to a gene: 7. CDR3 protein: CASSPGTGDLFGYTF. CDR3 DNA: TGTGCCAGCTCACCAGGGACAGGGGACCTGTTTGGCTACACCTTC.

This sequence joins TRBV28 and TRBJ1-1; 9 nucleotides match TRBD1. V lost 5 bases and J lost 10; bases outside the gene matches: 14. The CDR3 runs to 15 residues. Germline V gene lookup returns CDR1 MDHEN and CDR2 SYDVKM. For the CDR3, the DNA is TGTGCCAGCAGTCAGAGGGACAGGGAAGGGGGCGTAGCTTTCTTT. Amino acids: CASSQRDREGGVAFF. The whole variable domain, filled in from reference TRBV28 and TRBJ1-1, reads DVKVTQSSRYLVKRTGEKVFLECVQDMDHENMFWYRQDPGLGLRLIYFSYDVKMKEKGDIPEGYSVSREKKERFSLILESASTNQTSMYLCASSQRDREGGVAFFGQGTRLTVV.

The CDR3 region has the DNA TGTGCCAGCAGTTTGAACCTAGCGGGAGGACAAGAGACCCAGTACTTC. It translates to CASSLNLAGGQETQYF. This sequence joins TRBV28 and TRBJ2-5; 11 bases line up with TRBD2. The V gene's germline CDR1 is MDHEN and CDR2 SYDVKM. J was trimmed by 2 bases and V by 3 bases; bases with no gene match: 5. The length of the CDR3 is 16 residues.

This clone turned up a few times. The chain links TRBV12-5 to TRBJ1-6; D possibly corresponds to TRBD1 (5 bases). Germline V CDR1 and CDR2: LGHNT, FRNRAP. The CDR3 contains 15 residues. Trimming pared 5 bases from V and 13 bases from J, leaving 21 bases between. DNA for the CDR3: TGTGCTAGTGGTCCTGACGGACATCTGTTGCTTCCCCTCCACTTT. Protein product: CASGPDGHLLLPLHF.

The chain carries TRBV10-3 and TRBJ1-5, with no clear D. The CDR3 contains 14 residues. Per germline, CDR1 ENHRY and CDR2 SYGVKD. The ends were cut back, 0 bases at V and 7 bases at J, with 10 bases in the middle. The CDR3 loop reads CAISESEVPQPQHF. CDR3 nucleotides: TGTGCCATCAGTGAGTCTGAGGTACCCCAGCCCCAGCATTTT.

The V and J genes are TRBV7-9 and TRBJ2-3, with D possibly being TRBD2 (6 bases). V was pared by 3 bases and J by 5 bases, with 9 bases between. Germline assignment: CDR1 SEHNR and CDR2 FQNEAQ (reference sequence). This CDR3 has 13 residues. This chain's CDR3 is CASSFGSGDTQYF. CDR3 nucleotide sequence: TGTGCCAGCAGCTTCGGTAGCGGAGATACGCAGTATTTT.

This clone was seen more than once but under ten times. This chain links TRBV11-2 with TRBJ2-2, with D unclear. Germline V CDR1 and CDR2: SGHAT, FQNNGV. The CDR3 loop spans 12 amino acids. The V gene lost 3 bases and the J gene lost 7 bases, with 6 bases spanning the gap. The CDR3 reads CASSFPVGELFF. CDR3 coding DNA: TGTGCCAGCAGCTTTCCGGTCGGGGAGCTGTTTTTT.

In regard to this clone: A junction boundary mismatches the germline segment, possibly from a read error. This chain connects TRBV9 to TRBJ1-3; TRBD1 might be the D (6 bases). Germline V lookup: CDR1 SGDLS, CDR2 YYNGEE. The CDR3 spans 15 residues. CDR3 in DNA: TGTGTCAGCAAAGCGGACAGTTCCTCTGGAAACACCATATATTTT. This sequence encodes CVSKADSSSGNTIYF.

This clone was observed a handful of times. V gene TRBV2 combines with J gene TRBJ1-6, with TRBD1 matching 8 bases. CDR1 SNHLY and CDR2 FYNNEI come from the germline V gene. CDR3 size: 14 residues. V lost 6 bases, J lost 6 bases, and 4 bases stayed unmatched. The CDR3 DNA reads as TGTGCCAGCAGGAGGACAGGGCCTAATTCACCCCTCCACTTT. It is translated as CASRRTGPNSPLHF.

The chain couples TRBV4-1 to TRBJ1-2; D possibly corresponds to TRBD1 (5 bases). The length of the CDR3 is 17 residues. Trimming left V 0 bases short and J 2 bases short, with 16 bases between. Germline CDR1 reads MGHRA; CDR2 reads YSYEKL. CDR3 coding DNA: TGCGCCAGCAGCCAAGATATGGGGACTCGAAACAACTATGGCTACACCTTC. As protein: CASSQDMGTRNNYGYTF.

V is TRBV12-3 or TRBV12-4 and J is TRBJ2-7; 10 positions match TRBD1. This CDR3 contains 13 residues. V lost 10 bases and J lost 5; bases outside the gene matches: 8. The chain's CDR3 is CATPGDRGNEQYF. The CDR3 DNA sequence: TGTGCCACCCCTGGGGACAGGGGTAACGAGCAGTACTTC.